This entry lists 25 T cell receptor beta chains sequenced from one sample in a study of identifying expanded T cells in peripheral blood (dated by TCRdb to about 2019). To prepare the library, the immunoSEQ multiplex PCR assay was applied. Held by TCRdb, this immuneACCESS table contains in-frame sequences only and omits some clones. Under half of the omission traces to an unresolved V gene where checked; the cause of the rest is unknown. This sample lists 70,000 to 100,000 clones; around 87% were detected once. Around 5.6% of the sample belongs to the ten largest clones. Sequenced input: blood. These receptors all come from a person aged 18 to 70 in good health.

This rearrangement joins TRBV6-4 to TRBJ2-6; no firm D call. There are 14 residues in the CDR3. Germline loops: CDR1 MRHNA, CDR2 SNTAGT. Trimming left V 2 bases short and J 2 bases short, with 4 bases between. This CDR3 is CASSDRAGANVLTF. For the CDR3, the DNA is TGTGCCAGCAGTGACAGGGCTGGGGCCAACGTCCTGACTTTC.

The chain combines TRBV19 with TRBJ2-5; TRBD2 is a possible D gene (8 bases). Germline CDR1 LNHDA, CDR2 SQIVND (reference sequence). This CDR3 contains 16 residues. With 0 bases removed from V and 2 bases from J, the gap between germline ends came to 13 bases. CDR3 sequence (DNA): TGTGCCAGTAGTATAGACGGGAGGGGGCCTCAAGAGACCCAGTACTTC. Translation: CASSIDGRGPQETQYF.

The chain combines TRBV18 with TRBJ2-2, with D perhaps matching TRBD1 or TRBD2 (6 bases each). The V gene lost 6 bases and the J gene lost 6 bases, with 8 bases spanning the gap. Germline CDR1 is KGHSH and CDR2 is LQKENI. CDR3 length: 12 amino acids. The CDR3 coding sequence is TGTGCCAGCTCGGGGGGCGCCGGGGAGCTGTTTTTT. Protein product: CASSGGAGELFF.

The chain carries TRBV19 and TRBJ1-4; perhaps TRBD1 as D (5 bases). Trimming cost V 7 bases and J 4 bases, with 13 bases left between them. CDR1 is LNHDA and CDR2 is SQIVND in the germline V gene (reference sequence). The CDR3 consists of 14 residues. The CDR3 DNA reads as TGTGCCAGTACCTCAAGGGGCCTTAATGAAAAACTGTTTTTT. It is translated as CASTSRGLNEKLFF.

The rearrangement links TRBV19 to TRBJ1-1, with D uncertain. The CDR3 runs 14 residues. Trimming cost V 0 bases and J 10 bases, with 15 bases left between them. From germline, CDR1 is LNHDA and CDR2 SQIVND (reference sequence). DNA of the CDR3: TGTGCCAGTAGTATAGACCGGTATCAAATGGGAGCTTTCTTT. It yields the protein CASSIDRYQMGAFF.

The CDR3 sequence is CAIIAGGSYEQYF. The CDR3 region has the DNA TGTGCCATTATAGCGGGGGGATCCTACGAGCAGTACTTC. The chain combines TRBV2 with TRBJ2-7; 10 nucleotides align to TRBD2. The ends lost 10 bases at V and 1 base at J; junction bases unmatched: 4. The CDR3 runs to 13 residues. Germline CDR1 is SNHLY and CDR2 is FYNNEI.

The chain has TRBV18 and TRBJ2-3; TRBD1 aligns across 7 bases. This CDR3 comprises 14 residues. Trimming cost V 3 bases and J 12 bases; bases outside gene matches: 12. The germline V gene has CDR1 KGHSH and CDR2 LQKENI. The CDR3 loop is CASSPPPTGDHQYF. The CDR3 DNA reads as TGTGCCAGCTCACCGCCGCCTACAGGGGATCATCAGTATTTT.

The genes are TRBV6-6 and TRBJ1-3; perhaps TRBD1 as D (5 bases). Germline loops: CDR1 MNHNY, CDR2 SVGAGI (reference sequence). This CDR3 is built from 15 residues. Trimming left V 6 bases short and J 0 bases short, with 12 bases between. Written as DNA, the CDR3 is TGTGCCAGCAGACCCCTGACAGACTCTGGAAACACCATATATTTT. Amino acid sequence: CASRPLTDSGNTIYF.

The chain links TRBV25-1 to TRBJ1-1; 9 bases fit TRBD1. J gave up 4 bases and V 5 bases, and 2 bases lay outside the gene matches. This CDR3 has 13 amino acids. Germline CDR1 MGHDK, CDR2 SYGVNS. CDR3 sequence: CASSLTGGTEAFF. CDR3 in DNA: TGTGCCAGCAGTTTGACAGGGGGCACTGAAGCTTTCTTT.

V and J are TRBV6-5 and TRBJ2-5; 9 bases fit TRBD2. V trimming: 6 bases; J trimming: 5 bases; junction bases outside the gene matches: 10. The germline V gene encodes CDR1 MNHEY and CDR2 SVGAGI. There are 15 residues in the CDR3. CDR3: CASSYGGGAWETQYF. The CDR3 DNA sequence: TGTGCCAGCAGCTACGGCGGGGGGGCTTGGGAGACCCAGTACTTC.

A single count supports this clone. The chain joins TRBV19 to TRBJ1-1, with 8 bases aligning to TRBD1. With 3 bases clipped from V and 0 bases from J, the junction kept 3 bases outside the gene matches. The CDR3 sequence is 15 residues long. Looked up from germline, CDR1 is LNHDA and CDR2 is SQIVND (reference sequence). Here the CDR3 reads CASSIGTGMNTEAFF. For the CDR3, the DNA is TGTGCCAGTAGTATTGGGACAGGAATGAACACTGAAGCTTTCTTT.

There are a few counts of this clone. CDR3 sequence reads: CASVLSSLEERSCGYTF. In DNA, the CDR3 is TGTGCCAGCGTTCTCAGCAGCTTAGAGGAACGGTCCTGTGGCTACACCTTC. V gene TRBV7-6 combines with J gene TRBJ1-2; D remains unclear. Germline CDR1 and CDR2: SGHVS and FNYEAQ. The CDR3 has 17 residues. The V gene lost 8 bases and the J gene lost 7 bases, with 29 bases spanning the gap.

V gene TRBV5-6 combines with J gene TRBJ2-7; 7 bases match TRBD2. Germline trimming cut 4 bases from V and 5 bases from J; bases unmatched to any gene: 0. CDR3 size: 11 residues. Germline V gene lookup returns CDR1 SGHDT and CDR2 YYEEEE. In DNA form, the CDR3 reads TGTGCCAGCAGCGCGGGGGACGAGCAGTACTTC. Residues: CASSAGDEQYF. The full variable domain, in which reference TRBV5-6 and TRBJ2-7 provide the parts outside the CDR3, is DAGVTQSPTHLIKTRGQQVTLRCSPKSGHDTVSWYQQALGQGPQFIFQYYEEEERQRGNFPDRFSGHQFPNYSSELNVNALLLGDSALYLCASSAGDEQYFGPGTRLTVT.

As regards this clone: One end of the junction fails to match germline, which may point to a read error. The DNA for the CDR3 is TGTGCCAGCAGCCCGGCCGGGAACCCTGAAGCTTTCTTT. It yields the protein CASSPAGNPEAFF. The genes are TRBV7-9 and TRBJ1-1; no reliable D call. Germline CDR1 SEHNR, CDR2 FQNEAQ (reference sequence). The CDR3 has 13 amino acids.

This sequence joins TRBV19 and TRBJ2-2; 7 bases agree with TRBD1. The CDR3 spans 15 residues. The ends lost 7 bases at V and 0 bases at J; junction bases unmatched: 5. CDR1 is LNHDA and CDR2 is SQIVND in the germline V gene (reference sequence). The CDR3, as DNA: TGTGCCAGTATCCGAGGACAGGCGAACACCGGGGAGCTGTTTTTT. Protein product: CASIRGQANTGELFF.

DNA of the CDR3: TGTGCCAGCAGCGGCGGACAGACATACGAGCAGTACTTC. Translated: CASSGGQTYEQYF. The chain is built from TRBV9 and TRBJ2-7; D might be TRBD1 (6 bases). Trimming removed 3 bases from V and 4 bases from J, with 11 bases in between. Germline V gene data show CDR1 as SGDLS and CDR2 as YYNGEE. This CDR3 comprises 13 residues.

This chain connects TRBV9 to TRBJ2-7; D is perhaps TRBD1 or TRBD2 (6 bases each). Germline-derived CDR1 and CDR2 are SGDLS and YYNGEE. The CDR3 sequence is 15 residues long. Trimming shortened V by 3 bases and J by 4 bases, and 17 bases separated the two germline ends. The chain's CDR3 is CASSEGSGGSYEQYF. CDR3 in DNA: TGTGCCAGCAGCGAGGGGTCCGGGGGCAGTTACGAGCAGTACTTC.

A single count supports this clone. The chain links TRBV10-3 to TRBJ2-1; TRBD1 matches at 8 bases. Germline V gene lookup returns CDR1 ENHRY and CDR2 SYGVKD. The ends lost 6 bases at V and 7 bases at J; junction bases unmatched: 2. The CDR3 totals 12 residues. CDR3 sequence (DNA): TGTGCCATCAGCCGGACAGGGAATGAGCAGTTCTTC. Translating it yields CAISRTGNEQFF.

The chain couples TRBV7-8 to TRBJ2-5; 7 bases align to TRBD2. This CDR3 is 17 amino acids long. V shed 5 bases and J 2 bases; nucleotides not matched to a gene: 14. CDR1 SGHVS and CDR2 FQNEAQ come from the germline V gene. The DNA of the CDR3 is TGTGCCAGCAGCCCACAGAAGACTAGCACAAATCAAGAGACCCAGTACTTC. Its protein product is CASSPQKTSTNQETQYF.

This clone was detected a few times. The chain carries TRBV5-4 and TRBJ1-5; D remains unclear. This CDR3 is built from 13 residues. Trimming removed 4 bases at V and 5 bases at J, with 10 bases between. Germline assignment: CDR1 SGHNT and CDR2 YYREEE (reference sequence). For the CDR3, the DNA is TGTGCCAGCAGCACGGACCCGGATCAGCCCCAGCATTTT. Protein sequence: CASSTDPDQPQHF.

J is TRBJ1-6 and V is TRBV27; no definite D call. Germline values: CDR1 MNHEY, CDR2 SMNVEV (reference sequence). V shed 3 bases and J shed 6 bases, with 6 bases lying between them. CDR3 length equals 13 residues. CDR3 DNA: TGTGCCAGCAGTTTTGGGCTTAATTCACCCCTCCACTTT. It is translated as CASSFGLNSPLHF.

This clone was seen repeatedly, ten times or more. The J gene is TRBJ1-1, the V gene TRBV5-6; TRBD1 agrees at 8 bases. The CDR3 extends over 15 amino acids. J gave up 1 base and V 3 bases, and 5 bases lay outside the gene matches. Looked up from germline, CDR1 is SGHDT and CDR2 is YYEEEE. For the CDR3, the DNA is TGTGCCAGCAGCTCCACGACAGGGGCGAACACTGAAGCTTTCTTT. Translating gives CASSSTTGANTEAFF.

The gene calls are TRBV5-1 and TRBJ2-5, with D tentatively TRBD1 (5 bases). V shed 6 bases and J shed 4 bases, with 16 bases lying between them. The CDR3 spans 14 residues. CDR1 is SGHRS, CDR2 YFSETQ, per germline. The DNA for the CDR3 is TGCGCCAGCAATCTGCAGGGCAGAGCAGAGACCCAGTACTTC. This codes for CASNLQGRAETQYF. Together with reference TRBV5-1 and TRBJ2-5, the CDR3 gives the full variable domain: KAGVTQTPRYLIKTRGQQVTLSCSPISGHRSVSWYQQTPGQGLQFLFEYFSETQRNKGNFPGRFSGRQFSNSRSEMNVSTLELGDSALYLCASNLQGRAETQYFGPGTRLLVL.

The chain joins TRBV7-2 to TRBJ1-5; 8 bases fit TRBD1. Germline V lookup: CDR1 SGHTA, CDR2 FQGNSA. J gave up 7 bases and V 1 base, and 3 bases lay outside the gene matches. The CDR3 runs to 14 residues. The CDR3 loop is CASSLEDRVQPQHF. CDR3 in DNA: TGTGCCAGCAGCTTAGAGGACAGGGTGCAGCCCCAGCATTTT.

This chain uses TRBV14 with TRBJ1-6; maybe TRBD1 (6 bases). The CDR3 is 14 amino acids. V was clipped by 4 bases and J by 9 bases, with 13 bases between them. Germline V gives CDR1 SGHDN, CDR2 FVKESK. CDR3 in amino acids: CASSRGGEGSPLHF. DNA of the CDR3: TGTGCCAGCAGCCGAGGGGGGGAAGGTTCACCCCTCCACTTT.